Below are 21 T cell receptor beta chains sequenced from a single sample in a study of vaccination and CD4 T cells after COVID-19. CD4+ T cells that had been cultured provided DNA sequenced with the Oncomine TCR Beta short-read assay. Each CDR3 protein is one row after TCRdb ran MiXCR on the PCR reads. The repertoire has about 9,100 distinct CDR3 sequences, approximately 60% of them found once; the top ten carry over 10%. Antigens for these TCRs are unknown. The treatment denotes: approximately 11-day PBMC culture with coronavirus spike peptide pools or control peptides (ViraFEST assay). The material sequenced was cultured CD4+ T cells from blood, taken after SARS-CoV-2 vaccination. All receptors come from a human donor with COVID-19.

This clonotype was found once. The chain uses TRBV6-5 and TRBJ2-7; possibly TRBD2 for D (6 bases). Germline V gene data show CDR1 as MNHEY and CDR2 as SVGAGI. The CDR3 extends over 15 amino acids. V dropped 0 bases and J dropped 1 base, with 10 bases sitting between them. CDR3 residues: CASSYSTGSSYEQYF. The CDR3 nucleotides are TGTGCCAGCAGTTACTCGACCGGGAGTTCCTACGAGCAGTACTTC.

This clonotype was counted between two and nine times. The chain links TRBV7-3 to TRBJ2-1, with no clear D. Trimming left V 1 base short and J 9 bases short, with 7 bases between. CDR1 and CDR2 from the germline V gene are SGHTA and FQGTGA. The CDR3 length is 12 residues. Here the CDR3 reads CASSLNGREQFF. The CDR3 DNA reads TGTGCCAGCAGCTTAAATGGTCGTGAGCAGTTCTTC.

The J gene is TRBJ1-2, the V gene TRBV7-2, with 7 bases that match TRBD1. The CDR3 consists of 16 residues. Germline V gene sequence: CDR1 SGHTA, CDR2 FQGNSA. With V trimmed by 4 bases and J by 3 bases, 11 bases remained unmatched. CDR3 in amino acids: CASSSDRDTNHYGYTF. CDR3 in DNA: TGTGCCAGCAGCTCTGACAGGGATACTAACCACTATGGCTACACCTTC.

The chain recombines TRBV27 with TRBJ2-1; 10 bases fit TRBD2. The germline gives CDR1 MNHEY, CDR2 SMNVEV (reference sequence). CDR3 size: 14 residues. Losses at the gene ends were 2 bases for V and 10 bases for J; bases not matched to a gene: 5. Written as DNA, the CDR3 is TGTGCCAGCAGTTTAAGGGGACTAGCGTGGGAGCAGTTCTTC. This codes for CASSLRGLAWEQFF.

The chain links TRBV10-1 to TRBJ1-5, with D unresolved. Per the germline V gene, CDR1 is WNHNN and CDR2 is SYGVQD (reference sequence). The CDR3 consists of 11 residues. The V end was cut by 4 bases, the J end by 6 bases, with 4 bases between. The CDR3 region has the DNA TGCGCCAGCAGTGTTTGTCAGCCCCAGCATTTT. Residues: CASSVCQPQHF.

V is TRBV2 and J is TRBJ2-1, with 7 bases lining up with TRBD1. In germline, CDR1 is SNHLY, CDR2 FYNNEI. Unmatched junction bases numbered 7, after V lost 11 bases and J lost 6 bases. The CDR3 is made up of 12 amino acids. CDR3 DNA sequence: TGTGCCGTAGACAGGGACACCAATGAGCAGTTCTTC. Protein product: CAVDRDTNEQFF.

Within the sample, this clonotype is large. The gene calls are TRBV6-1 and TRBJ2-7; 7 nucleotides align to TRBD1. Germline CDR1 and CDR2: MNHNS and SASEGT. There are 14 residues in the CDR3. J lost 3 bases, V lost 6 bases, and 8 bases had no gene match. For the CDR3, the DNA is TGTGCCAGCAGGCTCACTAACAGGGGCTACGAGCAGTACTTC. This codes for CASRLTNRGYEQYF.

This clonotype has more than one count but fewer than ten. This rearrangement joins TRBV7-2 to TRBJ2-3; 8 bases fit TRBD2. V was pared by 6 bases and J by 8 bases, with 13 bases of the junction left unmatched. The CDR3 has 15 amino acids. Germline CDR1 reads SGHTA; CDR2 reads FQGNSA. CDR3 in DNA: TGTGCCAGCAGAGCTTCCGGGACTAGAGAGGGTACGCAGTATTTT. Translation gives CASRASGTREGTQYF.

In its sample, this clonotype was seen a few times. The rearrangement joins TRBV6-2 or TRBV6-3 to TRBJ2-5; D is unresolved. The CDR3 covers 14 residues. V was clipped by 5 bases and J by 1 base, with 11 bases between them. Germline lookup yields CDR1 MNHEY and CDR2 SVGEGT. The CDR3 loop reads CASSPQRFQETQYF. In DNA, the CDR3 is TGTGCCAGCAGTCCCCAGAGATTCCAAGAGACCCAGTACTTC.

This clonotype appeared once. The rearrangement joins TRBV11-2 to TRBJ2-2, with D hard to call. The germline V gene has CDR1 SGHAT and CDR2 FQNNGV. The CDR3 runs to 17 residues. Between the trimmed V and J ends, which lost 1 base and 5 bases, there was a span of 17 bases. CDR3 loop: CASSLGRSITRTGELFF. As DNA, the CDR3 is TGTGCCAGCAGCTTAGGCAGGAGCATCACCAGGACCGGGGAGCTGTTTTTT.

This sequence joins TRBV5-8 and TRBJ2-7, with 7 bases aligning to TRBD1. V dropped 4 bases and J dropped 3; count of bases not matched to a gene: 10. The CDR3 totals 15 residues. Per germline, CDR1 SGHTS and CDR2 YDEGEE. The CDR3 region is CASSPEQGNNYEQYF. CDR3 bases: TGTGCCAGCAGCCCTGAACAGGGGAATAACTACGAGCAGTACTTC.

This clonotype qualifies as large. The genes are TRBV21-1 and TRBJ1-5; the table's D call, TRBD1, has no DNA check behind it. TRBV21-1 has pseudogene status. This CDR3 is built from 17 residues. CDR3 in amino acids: CASSKGAQGVSNQPQHF. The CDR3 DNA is TGTGCCAGCAGCAAAGGGGCACAGGGAGTGAGCAATCAGCCCCAGCATTTT.

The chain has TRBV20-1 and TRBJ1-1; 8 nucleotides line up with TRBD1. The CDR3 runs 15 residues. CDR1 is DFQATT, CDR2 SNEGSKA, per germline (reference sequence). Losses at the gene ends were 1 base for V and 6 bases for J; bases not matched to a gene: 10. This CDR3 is CSARVPGQGTAEAFF. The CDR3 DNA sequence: TGCAGTGCTAGAGTCCCAGGACAGGGAACCGCTGAAGCTTTCTTT.

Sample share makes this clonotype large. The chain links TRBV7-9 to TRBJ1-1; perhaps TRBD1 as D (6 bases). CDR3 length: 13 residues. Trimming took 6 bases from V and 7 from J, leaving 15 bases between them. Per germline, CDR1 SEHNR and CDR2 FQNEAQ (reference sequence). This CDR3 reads CASRRDRTGEAFF. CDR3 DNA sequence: TGTGCCAGCAGGCGCGACAGGACCGGTGAAGCTTTCTTT.

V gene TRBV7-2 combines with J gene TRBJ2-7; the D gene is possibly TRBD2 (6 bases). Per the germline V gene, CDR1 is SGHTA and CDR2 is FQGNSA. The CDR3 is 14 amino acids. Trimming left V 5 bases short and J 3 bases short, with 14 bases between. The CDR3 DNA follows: TGTGCCAGCAGCCCCGACTCCGGGGGCTACGAGCAGTACTTC. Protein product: CASSPDSGGYEQYF.

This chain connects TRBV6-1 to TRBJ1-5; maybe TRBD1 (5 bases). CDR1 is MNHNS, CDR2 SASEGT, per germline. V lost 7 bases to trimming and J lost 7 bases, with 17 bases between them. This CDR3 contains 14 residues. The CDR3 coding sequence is TGTGCCAGCATGTCCGGGGGAAGAGGACAGCCCCAGCATTTT. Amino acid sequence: CASMSGGRGQPQHF.

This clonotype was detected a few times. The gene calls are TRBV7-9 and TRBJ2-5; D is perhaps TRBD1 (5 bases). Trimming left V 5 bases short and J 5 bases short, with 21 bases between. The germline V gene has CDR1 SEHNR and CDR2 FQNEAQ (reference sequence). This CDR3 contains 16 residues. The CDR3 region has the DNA TGTGCCAGCAGCCCTCTGAGGTCCCCCAAGGGGGAGACCCAGTACTTC. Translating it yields CASSPLRSPKGETQYF.

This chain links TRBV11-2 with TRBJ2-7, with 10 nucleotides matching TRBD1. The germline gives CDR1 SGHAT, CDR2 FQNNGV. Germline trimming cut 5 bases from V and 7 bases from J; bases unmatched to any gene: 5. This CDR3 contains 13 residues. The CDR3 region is CASSPGQGREQYF. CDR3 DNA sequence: TGTGCCAGCAGCCCGGGACAGGGGAGGGAGCAGTACTTC.

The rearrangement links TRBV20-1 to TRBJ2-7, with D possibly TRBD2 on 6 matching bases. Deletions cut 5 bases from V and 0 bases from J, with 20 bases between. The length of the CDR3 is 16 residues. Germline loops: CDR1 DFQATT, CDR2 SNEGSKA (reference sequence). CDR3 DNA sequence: TGCAGTGCTCCCCCGAGCGGGCAGCTAAGCTCCTACGAGCAGTACTTC. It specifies CSAPPSGQLSSYEQYF.

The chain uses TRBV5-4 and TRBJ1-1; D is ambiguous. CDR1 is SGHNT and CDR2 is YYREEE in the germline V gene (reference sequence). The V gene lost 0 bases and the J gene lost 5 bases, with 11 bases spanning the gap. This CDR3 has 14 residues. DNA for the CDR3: TGTGCCAGCAGCTTGGGGGCGGTAGGGACTGAAGCTTTCTTT. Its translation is CASSLGAVGTEAFF. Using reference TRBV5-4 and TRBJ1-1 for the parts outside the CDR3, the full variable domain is ETGVTQSPTHLIKTRGQQVTLRCSSQSGHNTVSWYQQALGQGPQFIFQYYREEENGRGNFPPRFSGLQFPNYSSELNVNALELDDSALYLCASSLGAVGTEAFFGQGTRLTVV.

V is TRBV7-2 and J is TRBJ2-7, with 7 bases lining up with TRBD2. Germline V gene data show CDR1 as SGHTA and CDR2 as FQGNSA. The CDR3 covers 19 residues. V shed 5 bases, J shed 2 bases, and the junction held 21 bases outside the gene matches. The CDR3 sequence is CASSQRDGRIGYLPYEQYF. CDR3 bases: TGTGCCAGCAGCCAGCGGGACGGCAGAATAGGGTATCTCCCCTACGAGCAGTACTTC.